This is a list of T cell receptor beta chains from one sample in a study of blood T cell repertoires in COVID-19. Produced via immunoSEQ multiplex PCR; TCRdb's table is partial and in-frame only. The sample contains under 200,000 clones, about 80% of which appear only once. Sequencing was performed on PBMCs or T cells enriched from blood (not recorded which). The receptors here all came from a woman aged 55-70 years with acute COVID-19. Each CDR3 is given with its conserved first and last residue. A D gene is named only where the DNA matches it firmly.

len: 17; d_gene: TRBD2; v_gene: TRBV2; j_gene: TRBJ2-1; CDR3nt: TGTGCCAGCGAAAAGCAGGTAGCGGGGGGGCTAGACAATGAGCAGTTCTTC; CDR3aa: CASEKQVAGGLDNEQFF
len: 12; d_gene: TRBD1; v_gene: TRBV6-2/TRBV6-3; j_gene: TRBJ1-5; CDR3nt: TGTGCCAGCAGTTATGGAGGGGGCTACCAGCATTTT; CDR3aa: CASSYGGGYQHF
len: 15; d_gene: .; v_gene: TRBV24-1; j_gene: TRBJ1-2; CDR3nt: TGTGCCACCAGTGATTTGGGGGCGGGGAACTATGGCTACACCTTC; CDR3aa: CATSDLGAGNYGYTF
len: 13; d_gene: TRBD1; v_gene: TRBV7-2; j_gene: TRBJ2-7; CDR3nt: TGTGCCAGCAGCTTATACAGGGGCCTCGAGCAGTACTTC; CDR3aa: CASSLYRGLEQYF
len: 16; d_gene: TRBD1; v_gene: TRBV5-1; j_gene: TRBJ2-5; CDR3nt: TGCGCCAGCAGCTTGGAGCGACAGGGCAGGAAAGAGACCCAGTACTTC; CDR3aa: CASSLERQGRKETQYF
len: 16; d_gene: TRBD1; v_gene: TRBV5-1; j_gene: TRBJ1-1; CDR3nt: TGCGCCAGCAGCCGTGGGACAGGGGGTATGAACACTGAAGCTTTCTTT; CDR3aa: CASSRGTGGMNTEAFF
len: 16; d_gene: .; v_gene: TRBV7-2; j_gene: TRBJ2-5; CDR3nt: TGTGCCAGCAGCTTGACCCTATTAGGAGGACAAGAGACCCAGTACTTC; CDR3aa: CASSLTLLGGQETQYF
len: 15; d_gene: TRBD1; v_gene: TRBV7-9; j_gene: TRBJ1-1; CDR3nt: TGTGCCAGCAGCTTAGTGCAGGGGGCCCACACTGAAGCTTTCTTT; CDR3aa: CASSLVQGAHTEAFF
len: 17; d_gene: .; v_gene: TRBV10-3; j_gene: TRBJ2-2; CDR3nt: TGTGCCATCAGTGACCCGGCGGGGCTATCGAGCACCGGGGAGCTGTTTTTT; CDR3aa: CAISDPAGLSSTGELFF
len: 14; d_gene: .; v_gene: TRBV11-2; j_gene: TRBJ2-1; CDR3nt: TGTGCCAGCAGCCTCGGGAGTCGCTACAATGAGCAGTTCTTC; CDR3aa: CASSLGSRYNEQFF